This T cell receptor (beta chain) was sequenced for a study of beta chain features in type 1 diabetes (dated by TCRdb to the late 2010s). Regarding the complete study: No differences in mean age, gender distribution, total cell number or subset yield were found between patients and healthy donors. Regulatory and stem cell-like memory subsets were isolated from only 8 patients and roughly eight healthy donors, whereas naive and central memory subsets came from all 30 or so donors. The study compared the TCRB repertoires of sorted circulating CD4+ T cell subsets in recently diagnosed type 1 diabetes patients with those in matched healthy donors. A total of 100 million to 110 million sorted cells were examined across all samples, and a strong correlation was observed between cell number per subset and RNA yield.

Each donor gave one peripheral blood draw, averaging roughly 0.11 L, which was collected into heparinised tubes. A BD FACSAria II was used to sort naive, central memory, regulatory and stem cell-like memory CD4+ T cells with a panel that included CD45RO, CCR7, CD25, CD127, CD95 and CD27. Purity was above 95% for every sorted population. PBMCs were isolated right away by Lymphoprep density gradient centrifugation and were stained directly, without culture. So that batch effects would be minimized, each experiment stained and sorted samples in pairs, pairing one healthy donor with one patient. The High Capacity cDNA Reverse Transcription Kit was used to reverse transcribe all of the isolated RNA, meaning that expressed TCRB transcripts were what got sequenced. Deep immunoSEQ sequencing was performed on naive, central memory and regulatory T cell samples, with an average of about 3.57 million total reads per sample. Sorted cells were lysed in RLT buffer, and RNA was extracted using DNase-treated RNeasy Micro or Mini kits according to cell number. Each cell subset was processed on its own to prevent cross-contamination, while patient and healthy donor samples were processed together. The immunoSEQ multiplex PCR was used to amplify TCRB sequences from cDNA, yielding 87-bp fragments that span the CDR3 region. The amplicons were sequenced using the Illumina HiSeq platform. Processing in the source paper ran as follows. PCR bias was computationally corrected using synthetic template baselines, reads within Hamming distance 2 were collapsed, and singletons that could not be merged were discarded. Reads were aligned to IMGT to assign V, D and J genes, CDR3 length, and insertions or deletions at six rearrangement sites. Within each subset, clonotype counts were normalized to sorted cell number, after which true diversity and Gini coefficients were computed with the tcR R package. The overlap coefficient, calculated on TCRB nucleotide sequences, was used to quantify repertoire sharing. TCRdb holds this immuneACCESS table with in-frame rearrangements only. Some clones are missing; in checked studies, unresolved V genes explain under half, and the rest has no known cause. Clone size and the V and J calls come from that table; the DNA yielded D and trimming. The sample table shows some 160,000 clones, and about 9.1% are seen once. The ten largest clonotypes hold 2% to 2.5% of the sample.

Details on this clone: Its antigen remains undetermined. The record has no base qualities; no much larger clone is one base away.

Overall study outcomes, separate from this receptor: In all four CD4+ subsets, TCRB CDR3 length was moderately but significantly shorter in type 1 diabetes patients. Because cDNA was sequenced instead of genomic DNA, highly expressing activated cells could be over-represented, though the groups showed no difference in activation or CD3 levels. Shorter templates might be favored by PCR, yet because patient and control samples were amplified and corrected together, any such skew would affect both groups equally. Naive, central memory and regulatory TCRB repertoires appeared to be more alike among patients than among healthy donors. Because small numbers of individuals were included in the HLA sub-analyses, any influence of HLA type on TCRB rearrangement was left unresolved. Patients with type 1 diabetes made fewer insertions and deleted more nucleotides at VDJ recombination sites, implying thymic rearrangement abnormalities.

Counted from cysteine to phenylalanine, this CDR3 has 12 amino acids. The read is trimmed to its CDR3 DNA, 36 bases read in frame from base 1. CDR1 ENHRY and CDR2 SYGVKD are derived from the germline V gene. Cut back by 0 bases and 11 bases, the V and J ends lie 10 bases apart. Rearrangement joined TRBV10-3 to TRBJ2-5; D gene: possibly TRBD2, on 5 matching bases. This TCR derives from a woman younger than 35 in good health. Material for sequencing was central memory CD4+ T cells from blood. The CDR3: CAISESRWEQYF. Here is the DNA: TGTGCCATCAGTGAGTCTCGGTGGGAGCAGTACTTC.